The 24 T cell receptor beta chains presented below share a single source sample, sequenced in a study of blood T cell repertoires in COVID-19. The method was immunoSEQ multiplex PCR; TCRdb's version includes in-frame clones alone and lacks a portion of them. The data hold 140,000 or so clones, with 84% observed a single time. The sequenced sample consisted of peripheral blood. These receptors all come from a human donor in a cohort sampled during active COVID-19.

The CDR3: CASSHVSGMINTGELFF. CDR3 nucleotide sequence: TGTGCCAGCAGCCATGTTTCGGGAATGATTAACACCGGGGAGCTGTTTTTT. The chain joins TRBV3-1 (or the pseudogene TRBV3-2) to TRBJ2-2; a possible D gene is TRBD2 (5 bases). Per germline, CDR1 LGHDT and CDR2 YNNKEL (reference sequence). This CDR3 is 17 amino acids long. V gave up 3 bases and J gave up 2 bases, with 16 bases separating them.

CDR3 amino acids: CSVEWGGATEAFF. CDR3 sequence (DNA): TGCAGCGTTGAATGGGGCGGAGCCACTGAAGCTTTCTTT. The chain couples TRBV29-1 to TRBJ1-1, with D tentatively TRBD1 (5 bases). The V gene lost 2 bases and the J gene lost 4 bases, with 11 bases spanning the gap. The CDR3 length is 13 residues. CDR1 is SQVTM and CDR2 is ANQGSEA in the germline V gene.

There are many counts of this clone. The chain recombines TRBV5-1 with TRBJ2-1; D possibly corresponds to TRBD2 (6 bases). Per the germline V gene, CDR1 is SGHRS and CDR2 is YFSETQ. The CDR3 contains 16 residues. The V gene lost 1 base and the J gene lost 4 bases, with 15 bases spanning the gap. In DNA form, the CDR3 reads TGCGCCAGCAGCTTGTTATCCGGTGGGGGGTACAATGAGCAGTTCTTC. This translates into CASSLLSGGGYNEQFF. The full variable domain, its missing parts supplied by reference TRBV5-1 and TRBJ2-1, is KAGVTQTPRYLIKTRGQQVTLSCSPISGHRSVSWYQQTPGQGLQFLFEYFSETQRNKGNFPGRFSGRQFSNSRSEMNVSTLELGDSALYLCASSLLSGGGYNEQFFGPGTRLTVL.

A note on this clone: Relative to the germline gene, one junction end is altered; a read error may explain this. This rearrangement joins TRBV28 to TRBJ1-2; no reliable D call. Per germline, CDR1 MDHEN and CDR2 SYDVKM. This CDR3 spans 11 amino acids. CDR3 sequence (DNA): TGTGCCAGCAGTTCGCCCCGGGATCCTCACTTC. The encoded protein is CASSSPRDPHF.

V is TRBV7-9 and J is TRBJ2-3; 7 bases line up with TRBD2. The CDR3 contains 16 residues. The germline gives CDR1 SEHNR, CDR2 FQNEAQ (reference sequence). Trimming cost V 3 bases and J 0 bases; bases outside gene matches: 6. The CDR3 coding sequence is TGTGCCAGCAGCTTCGGCGGGGGTACTAGCACAGATACGCAGTATTTT. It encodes CASSFGGGTSTDTQYF.

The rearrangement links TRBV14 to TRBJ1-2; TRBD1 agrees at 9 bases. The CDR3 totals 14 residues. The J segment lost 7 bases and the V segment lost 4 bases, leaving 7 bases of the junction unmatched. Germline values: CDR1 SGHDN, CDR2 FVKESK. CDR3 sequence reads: CASSPRTGDFGYTF. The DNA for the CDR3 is TGTGCCAGCAGCCCACGGACAGGGGATTTTGGCTACACCTTC.

The CDR3 DNA sequence: TGTGCCAGCAGCCAAGACTCCAGGGCAACCTCTGGCTATGGCTACACCTTC. Protein: CASSQDSRATSGYGYTF. The V call is TRBV3-1 (or the pseudogene TRBV3-2), the J call TRBJ1-2; D perhaps matches TRBD1 (5 bases). Germline CDR1 is LGHDT and CDR2 is YNNKEL (reference sequence). Trimming took off 0 bases at V and 4 bases at J, with 18 bases between the two ends. This CDR3 is built from 17 residues.

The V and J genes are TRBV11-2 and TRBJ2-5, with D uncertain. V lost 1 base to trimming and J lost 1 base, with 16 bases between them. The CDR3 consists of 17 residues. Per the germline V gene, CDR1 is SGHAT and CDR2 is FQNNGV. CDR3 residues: CASSLGTGPHIQETQYF. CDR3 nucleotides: TGTGCCAGCAGCTTAGGAACGGGTCCCCACATCCAAGAGACCCAGTACTTC.

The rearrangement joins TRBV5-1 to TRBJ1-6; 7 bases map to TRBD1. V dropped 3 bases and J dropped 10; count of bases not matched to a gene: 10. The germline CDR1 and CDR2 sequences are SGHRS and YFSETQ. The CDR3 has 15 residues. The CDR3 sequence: CASSSEGAPVSPLHF. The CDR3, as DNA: TGCGCCAGCAGCTCGGAGGGGGCGCCGGTCTCACCCCTCCACTTT.

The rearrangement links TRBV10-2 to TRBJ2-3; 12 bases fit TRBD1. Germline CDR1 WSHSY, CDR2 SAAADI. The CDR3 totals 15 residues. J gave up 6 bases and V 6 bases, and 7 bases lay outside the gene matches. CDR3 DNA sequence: TGCGCCAGCAGACCCCCGGGACAGGGGGCTGATACGCAGTATTTT. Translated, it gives CASRPPGQGADTQYF.

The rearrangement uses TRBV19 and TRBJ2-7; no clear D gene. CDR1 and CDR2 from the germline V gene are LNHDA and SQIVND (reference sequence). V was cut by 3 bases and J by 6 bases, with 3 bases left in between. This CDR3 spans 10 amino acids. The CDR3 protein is CASSIREQYF. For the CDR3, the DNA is TGTGCCAGTAGTATCCGCGAGCAGTACTTC.

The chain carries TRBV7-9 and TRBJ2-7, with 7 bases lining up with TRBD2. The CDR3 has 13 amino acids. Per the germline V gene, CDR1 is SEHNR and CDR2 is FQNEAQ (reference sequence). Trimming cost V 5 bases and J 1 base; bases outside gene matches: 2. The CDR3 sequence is CASSARESYEQYF. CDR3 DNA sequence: TGTGCCAGCAGCGCGCGGGAGTCCTACGAGCAGTACTTC.

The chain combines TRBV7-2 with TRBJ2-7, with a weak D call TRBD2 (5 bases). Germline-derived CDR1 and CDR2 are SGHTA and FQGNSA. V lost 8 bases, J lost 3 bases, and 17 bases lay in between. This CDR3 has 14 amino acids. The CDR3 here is CASSTGGDLYEQYF. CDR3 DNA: TGTGCCAGCTCTACTGGAGGCGACCTCTACGAGCAGTACTTC.

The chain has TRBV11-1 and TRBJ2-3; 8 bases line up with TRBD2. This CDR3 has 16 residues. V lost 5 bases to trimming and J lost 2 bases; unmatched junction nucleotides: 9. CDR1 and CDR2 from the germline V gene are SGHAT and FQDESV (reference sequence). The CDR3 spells CASSPDGGAYTDTQYF. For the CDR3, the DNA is TGTGCCAGCAGCCCCGACGGGGGGGCCTACACAGATACGCAGTATTTT.

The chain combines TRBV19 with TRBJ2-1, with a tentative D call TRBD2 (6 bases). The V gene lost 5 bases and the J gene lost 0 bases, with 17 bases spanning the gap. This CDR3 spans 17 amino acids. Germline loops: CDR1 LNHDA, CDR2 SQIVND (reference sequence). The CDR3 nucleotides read TGTGCCAGTAGTCCCCCGGGACTCCTCAGCTCCTACAATGAGCAGTTCTTC. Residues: CASSPPGLLSSYNEQFF.

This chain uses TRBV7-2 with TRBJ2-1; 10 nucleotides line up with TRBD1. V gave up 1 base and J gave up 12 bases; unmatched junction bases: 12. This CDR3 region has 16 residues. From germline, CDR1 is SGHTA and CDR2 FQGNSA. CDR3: CASSLVRSGQGNWQFF. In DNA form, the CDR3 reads TGTGCCAGCAGCTTAGTAAGGTCGGGACAGGGGAATTGGCAGTTCTTC. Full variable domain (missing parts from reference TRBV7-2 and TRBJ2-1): GAGVSQSPSNKVTEKGKDVELRCDPISGHTALYWYRQSLGQGLEFLIYFQGNSAPDKSGLPSDRFSAERTGGSVSTLTIQRTQQEDSAVYLCASSLVRSGQGNWQFFGPGTRLTVL.

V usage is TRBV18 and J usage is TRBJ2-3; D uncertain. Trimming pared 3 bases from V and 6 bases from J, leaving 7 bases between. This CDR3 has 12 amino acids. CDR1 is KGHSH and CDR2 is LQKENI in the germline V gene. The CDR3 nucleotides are TGTGCCAGCTCACCCCAACGGGATACGCAGTATTTT. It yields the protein CASSPQRDTQYF. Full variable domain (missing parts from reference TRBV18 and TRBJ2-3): NAGVMQNPRHLVRRRGQEARLRCSPMKGHSHVYWYRQLPEEGLKFMVYLQKENIIDESGMPKERFSAEFPKEGPSILRIQQVVRGDSAAYFCASSPQRDTQYFGPGTRLTVL.

The CDR3 loop reads CASSLGPEAFF. In nucleotides, the CDR3 is TGCGCCAGCAGCTTGGGGCCTGAAGCTTTCTTT. This chain connects TRBV5-1 to TRBJ1-1; D not resolved. The CDR3 spans 11 residues. Germline loops: CDR1 SGHRS, CDR2 YFSETQ. Trimming shortened V by 0 bases and J by 6 bases, and 3 bases separated the two germline ends.

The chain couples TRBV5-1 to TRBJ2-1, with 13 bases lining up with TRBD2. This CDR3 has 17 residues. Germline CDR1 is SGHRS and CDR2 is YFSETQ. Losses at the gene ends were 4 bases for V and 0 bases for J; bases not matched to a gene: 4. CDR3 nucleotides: TGCGCCAGCAGCAGGACTAGCGGGGGAGGCTCCTACAATGAGCAGTTCTTC. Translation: CASSRTSGGGSYNEQFF.

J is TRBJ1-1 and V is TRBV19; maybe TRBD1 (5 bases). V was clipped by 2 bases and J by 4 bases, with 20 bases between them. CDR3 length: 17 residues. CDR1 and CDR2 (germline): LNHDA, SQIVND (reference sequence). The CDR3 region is CASSILGLEGITTEAFF. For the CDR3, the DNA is TGTGCCAGTAGTATATTGGGTCTGGAGGGGATAACCACTGAAGCTTTCTTT. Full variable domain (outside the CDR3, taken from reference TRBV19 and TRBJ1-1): DGGITQSPKYLFRKEGQNVTLSCEQNLNHDAMYWYRQDPGQGLRLIYYSQIVNDFQKGDIAEGYSVSREKKESFPLTVTSAQKNPTAFYLCASSILGLEGITTEAFFGQGTRLTVV.

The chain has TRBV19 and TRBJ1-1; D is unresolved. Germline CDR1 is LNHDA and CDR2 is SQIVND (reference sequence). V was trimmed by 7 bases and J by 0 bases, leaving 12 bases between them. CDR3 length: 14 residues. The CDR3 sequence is CASNLRRMNTEAFF. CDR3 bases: TGTGCCAGTAACTTAAGAAGAATGAACACTGAAGCTTTCTTT.

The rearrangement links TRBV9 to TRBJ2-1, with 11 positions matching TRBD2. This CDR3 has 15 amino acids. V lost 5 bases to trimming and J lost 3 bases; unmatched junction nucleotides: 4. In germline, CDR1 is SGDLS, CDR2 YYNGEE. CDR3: CASSSLAGGYNEQFF. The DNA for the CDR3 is TGTGCCAGCAGTTCCCTAGCGGGGGGCTACAATGAGCAGTTCTTC. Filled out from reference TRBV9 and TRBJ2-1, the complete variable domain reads DSGVTQTPKHLITATGQRVTLRCSPRSGDLSVYWYQQSLDQGLQFLIQYYNGEERAKGNILERFSAQQFPDLHSELNLSSLELGDSALYFCASSSLAGGYNEQFFGPGTRLTVL.

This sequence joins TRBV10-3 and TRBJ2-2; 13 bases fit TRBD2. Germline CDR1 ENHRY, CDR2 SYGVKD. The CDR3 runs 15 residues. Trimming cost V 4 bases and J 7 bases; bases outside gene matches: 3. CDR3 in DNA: TGTGCCATCAGTGCACTAGCGGGGGGGAACGGGGAGCTGTTTTTT. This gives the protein CAISALAGGNGELFF.

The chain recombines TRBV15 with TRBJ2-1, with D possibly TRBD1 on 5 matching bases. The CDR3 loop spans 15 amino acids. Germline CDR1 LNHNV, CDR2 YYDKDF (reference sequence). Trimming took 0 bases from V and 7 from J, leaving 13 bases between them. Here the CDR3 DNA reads TGTGCCACCAGCAGAGAGAACCAGGGTGGAAATGAGCAGTTCTTC. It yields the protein CATSRENQGGNEQFF. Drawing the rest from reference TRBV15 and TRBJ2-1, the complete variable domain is DAMVIQNPRYQVTQFGKPVTLSCSQTLNHNVMYWYQQKSSQAPKLLFHYYDKDFNNEADTPDNFQSRRPNTSFCFLDIRSPGLGDTAMYLCATSRENQGGNEQFFGPGTRLTVL.